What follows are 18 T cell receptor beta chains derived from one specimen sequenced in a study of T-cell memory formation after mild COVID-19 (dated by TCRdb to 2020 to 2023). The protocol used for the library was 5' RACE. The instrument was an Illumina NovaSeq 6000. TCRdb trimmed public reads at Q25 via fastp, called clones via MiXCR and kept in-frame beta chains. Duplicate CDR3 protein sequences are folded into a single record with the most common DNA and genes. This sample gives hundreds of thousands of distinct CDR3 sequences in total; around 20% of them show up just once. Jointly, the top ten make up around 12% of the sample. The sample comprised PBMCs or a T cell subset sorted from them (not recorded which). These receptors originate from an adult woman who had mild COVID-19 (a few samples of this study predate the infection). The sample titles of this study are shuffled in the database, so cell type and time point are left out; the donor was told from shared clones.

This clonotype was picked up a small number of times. The CDR3 region is CASSRDRVANEQFF. The DNA for the CDR3 is TGTGCCAGCAGCCGGGACAGGGTAGCAAATGAGCAGTTCTTC. V usage is TRBV7-3 and J usage is TRBJ2-1; 9 bases are shared with TRBD1. The V gene's germline CDR1 is SGHTA and CDR2 FQGTGA. This CDR3 has 14 amino acids. After removal of 5 bases from V and 7 bases from J, the junction contained 6 bases not matched to a gene.

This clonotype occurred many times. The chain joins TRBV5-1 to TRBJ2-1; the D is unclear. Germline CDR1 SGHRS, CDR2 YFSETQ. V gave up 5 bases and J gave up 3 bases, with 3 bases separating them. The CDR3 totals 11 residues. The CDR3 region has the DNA TGCGCCAGCAGATACTACAATGAGCAGTTCTTC. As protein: CASRYYNEQFF.

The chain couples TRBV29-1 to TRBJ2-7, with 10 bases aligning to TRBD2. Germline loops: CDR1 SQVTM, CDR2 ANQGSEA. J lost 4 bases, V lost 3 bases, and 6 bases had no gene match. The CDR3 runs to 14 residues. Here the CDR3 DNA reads TGCAGCGTTGACCCCTCTAGCGGGGGTTACGAGCAGTACTTC. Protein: CSVDPSSGGYEQYF.

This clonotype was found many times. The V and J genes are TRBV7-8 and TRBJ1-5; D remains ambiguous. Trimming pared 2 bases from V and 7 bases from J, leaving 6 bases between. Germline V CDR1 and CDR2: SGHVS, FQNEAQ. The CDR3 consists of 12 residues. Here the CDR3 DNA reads TGTGCCAGCAGCTTATTAGGGCAGCCCCAGCATTTT. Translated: CASSLLGQPQHF.

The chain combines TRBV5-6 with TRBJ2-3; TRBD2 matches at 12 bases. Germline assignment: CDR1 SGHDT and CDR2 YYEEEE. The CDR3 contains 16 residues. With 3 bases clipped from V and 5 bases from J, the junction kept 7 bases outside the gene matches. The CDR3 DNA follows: TGTGCCAGCAGCTCCACTAGCGGGGGGCCGGTAGATACGCAGTATTTT. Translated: CASSSTSGGPVDTQYF. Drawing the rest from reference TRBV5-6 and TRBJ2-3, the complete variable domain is DAGVTQSPTHLIKTRGQQVTLRCSPKSGHDTVSWYQQALGQGPQFIFQYYEEEERQRGNFPDRFSGHQFPNYSSELNVNALLLGDSALYLCASSSTSGGPVDTQYFGPGTRLTVL.

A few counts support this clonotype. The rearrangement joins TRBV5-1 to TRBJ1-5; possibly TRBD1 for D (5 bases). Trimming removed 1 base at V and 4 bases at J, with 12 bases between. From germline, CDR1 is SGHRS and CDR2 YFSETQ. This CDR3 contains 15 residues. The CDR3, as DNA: TGCGCCAGCAGCTTGAGAGGGGATGGTAATCAGCCCCAGCATTTT. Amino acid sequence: CASSLRGDGNQPQHF.

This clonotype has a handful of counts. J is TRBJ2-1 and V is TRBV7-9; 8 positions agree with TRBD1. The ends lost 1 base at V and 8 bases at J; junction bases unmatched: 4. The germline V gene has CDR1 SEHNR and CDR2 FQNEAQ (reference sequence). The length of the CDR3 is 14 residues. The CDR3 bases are TGTGCCAGCAGCTTAGACAGGGGGTCCGATGAGCAGTTCTTC. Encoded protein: CASSLDRGSDEQFF.

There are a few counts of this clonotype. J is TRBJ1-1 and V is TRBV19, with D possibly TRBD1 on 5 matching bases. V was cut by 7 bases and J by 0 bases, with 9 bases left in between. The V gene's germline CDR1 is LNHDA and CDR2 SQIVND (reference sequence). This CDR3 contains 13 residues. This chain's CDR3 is CASTRQLNTEAFF. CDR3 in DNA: TGTGCCAGTACCCGACAGCTGAACACTGAAGCTTTCTTT.

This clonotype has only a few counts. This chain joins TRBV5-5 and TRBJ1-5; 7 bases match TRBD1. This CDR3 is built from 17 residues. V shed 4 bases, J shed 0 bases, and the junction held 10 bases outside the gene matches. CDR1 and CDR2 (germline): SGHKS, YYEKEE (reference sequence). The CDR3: CASSQNKGALSNQPQHF. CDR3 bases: TGTGCCAGCAGCCAGAACAAGGGGGCGCTTAGCAATCAGCCCCAGCATTTT.

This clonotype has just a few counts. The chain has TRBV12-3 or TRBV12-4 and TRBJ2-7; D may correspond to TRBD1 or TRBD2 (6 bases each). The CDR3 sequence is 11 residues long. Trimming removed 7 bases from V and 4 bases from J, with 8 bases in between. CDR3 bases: TGTGCCAGCAAGGGGGGATACGAGCAGTACTTC. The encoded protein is CASKGGYEQYF.

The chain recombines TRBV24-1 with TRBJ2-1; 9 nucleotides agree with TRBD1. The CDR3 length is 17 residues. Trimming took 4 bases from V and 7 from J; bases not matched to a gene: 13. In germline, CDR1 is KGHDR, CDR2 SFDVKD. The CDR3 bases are TGTGCCACCAGTGACGACTCCGGACAGGGGCGAGTGAATGAGCAGTTCTTC. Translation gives CATSDDSGQGRVNEQFF.

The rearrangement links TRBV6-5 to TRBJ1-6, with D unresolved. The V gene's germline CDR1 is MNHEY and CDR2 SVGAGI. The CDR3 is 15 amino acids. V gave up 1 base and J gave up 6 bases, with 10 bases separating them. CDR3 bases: TGTGCCAGCAGTTACTGGCAGCGCCGTAATTCACCCCTCCACTTT. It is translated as CASSYWQRRNSPLHF.

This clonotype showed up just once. The CDR3 nucleotides read TGTGCCAGCAGTCCGATGACAGTAAGGAATGGCTACACCTTC. This encodes CASSPMTVRNGYTF. The chain combines TRBV3-1 with TRBJ1-2; TRBD1 might be the D (5 bases). CDR1 and CDR2 (germline): LGHDT, YNNKEL (reference sequence). Trimming stripped 6 bases from V and 6 bases from J, with 17 bases between. The CDR3 has 14 amino acids.

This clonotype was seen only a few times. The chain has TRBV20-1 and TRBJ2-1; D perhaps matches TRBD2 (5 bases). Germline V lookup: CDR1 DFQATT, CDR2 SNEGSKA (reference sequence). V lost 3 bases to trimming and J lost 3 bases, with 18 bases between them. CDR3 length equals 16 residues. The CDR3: CSARGVRDQIYNEQFF. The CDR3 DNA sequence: TGCAGTGCTAGGGGAGTACGAGACCAGATCTACAATGAGCAGTTCTTC.

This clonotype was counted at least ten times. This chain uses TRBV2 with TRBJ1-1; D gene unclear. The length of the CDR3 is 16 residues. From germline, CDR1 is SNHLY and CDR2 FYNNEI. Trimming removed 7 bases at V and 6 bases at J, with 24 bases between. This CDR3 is CASTHPGRREVAEAFF. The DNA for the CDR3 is TGTGCCAGCACCCACCCGGGGAGGCGGGAGGTCGCTGAAGCTTTCTTT.

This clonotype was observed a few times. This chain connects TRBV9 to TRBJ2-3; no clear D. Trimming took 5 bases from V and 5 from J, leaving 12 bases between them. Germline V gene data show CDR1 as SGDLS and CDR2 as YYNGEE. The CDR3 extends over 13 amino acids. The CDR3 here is CASSLNPGDTQYF. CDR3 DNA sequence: TGTGCCAGCAGTTTAAATCCGGGAGATACGCAGTATTTT.

CDR3 sequence (DNA): TGTGCCAGCAGCGCCCGACTAGCAGCCAAAAACATTCAGTACTTC. Its protein is CASSARLAAKNIQYF. The V gene is TRBV11-3, the J gene TRBJ2-4; TRBD2 matches at 7 bases. Germline assignment: CDR1 SGHNT and CDR2 YENEEA. CDR3 size: 15 residues. V lost 5 bases to trimming and J lost 0 bases; unmatched junction nucleotides: 4.

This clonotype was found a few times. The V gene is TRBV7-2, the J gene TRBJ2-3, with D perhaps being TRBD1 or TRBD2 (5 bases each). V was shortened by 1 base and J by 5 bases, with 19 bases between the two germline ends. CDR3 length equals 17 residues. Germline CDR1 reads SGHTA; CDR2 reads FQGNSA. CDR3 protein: CASSLVPPGLLGDTQYF. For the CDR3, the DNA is TGTGCCAGCAGCTTAGTCCCCCCGGGGCTGCTTGGAGATACGCAGTATTTT. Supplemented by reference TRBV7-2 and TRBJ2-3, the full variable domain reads GAGVSQSPSNKVTEKGKDVELRCDPISGHTALYWYRQSLGQGLEFLIYFQGNSAPDKSGLPSDRFSAERTGGSVSTLTIQRTQQEDSAVYLCASSLVPPGLLGDTQYFGPGTRLTVL.